A single sample is the source of the 21 T cell receptor beta chains below, sequenced in a study of T-cell memory formation after mild COVID-19. TCRdb analysed the 5' RACE reads with MiXCR anew, one entry per CDR3 protein. The repertoire includes 350,000 to 450,000 distinct CDR3 sequences, 25% to 30% of them detected once, and roughly 14% sits in the top ten. Sequencing input: PBMCs or a T cell subset sorted from them (not recorded which). These receptors came from an adult woman who had mild COVID-19 (a few samples of this study predate the infection). Cell type and time point are not known.

This chain connects TRBV29-1 to TRBJ1-2; unclear D gene. The CDR3 consists of 11 residues. V lost 3 bases, J lost 8 bases, and 10 bases lay in between. The germline V gene encodes CDR1 SQVTM and CDR2 ANQGSEA. The chain's CDR3 is CSVDGDNGYTF. CDR3 coding DNA: TGCAGCGTTGATGGGGATAACGGCTACACCTTC.

This clonotype showed up just a few times. The chain employs TRBV5-1 and TRBJ1-1, with D hard to call. The length of the CDR3 is 18 residues. Germline CDR1 is SGHRS and CDR2 is YFSETQ. The V gene lost 0 bases and the J gene lost 4 bases, with 22 bases spanning the gap. The CDR3 nucleotides read TGCGCCAGCAGCTTGGCCTACCTGGACCGGACCAGAGGCACTGAAGCTTTCTTT. It yields the protein CASSLAYLDRTRGTEAFF. Supplemented by reference TRBV5-1 and TRBJ1-1, the full variable domain reads KAGVTQTPRYLIKTRGQQVTLSCSPISGHRSVSWYQQTPGQGLQFLFEYFSETQRNKGNFPGRFSGRQFSNSRSEMNVSTLELGDSALYLCASSLAYLDRTRGTEAFFGQGTRLTVV.

The genes are TRBV15 and TRBJ2-2; 7 bases fit TRBD1. The CDR3 is made up of 19 amino acids. The trim removed 0 bases at V and 2 bases at J, leaving 12 bases unmatched. Per the germline V gene, CDR1 is LNHNV and CDR2 is YYDKDF (reference sequence). CDR3 sequence (DNA): TGTGCCACCAGCAGAGATCGGCGGCTCCGACAGGGCAACACCGGGGAGCTGTTTTTT. It translates to CATSRDRRLRQGNTGELFF.

This clonotype was observed a few times. The V call is TRBV29-1, the J call TRBJ2-1, with D unresolved. V was shortened by 3 bases and J by 9 bases, with 15 bases between the two germline ends. The CDR3 contains 13 residues. Germline assignment: CDR1 SQVTM and CDR2 ANQGSEA. The CDR3 reads CSVDAPLSAEQFF. CDR3 bases: TGCAGCGTTGACGCGCCCCTATCAGCTGAGCAGTTCTTC.

This rearrangement joins TRBV5-6 to TRBJ2-1; D might be TRBD2 (6 bases). Trimming cost V 0 bases and J 4 bases, with 11 bases left between them. CDR1 SGHDT and CDR2 YYEEEE come from the germline V gene. This CDR3 region has 15 residues. DNA of the CDR3: TGTGCCAGCAGCTTGGCTGCAGGGAGGTACAATGAGCAGTTCTTC. The encoded protein is CASSLAAGRYNEQFF.

This clonotype was observed a single time. J is TRBJ1-2 and V is TRBV6-5; perhaps TRBD1 as D (5 bases). The CDR3 covers 13 residues. With 0 bases removed from V and 3 bases from J, the gap between germline ends came to 5 bases. Germline CDR1 MNHEY, CDR2 SVGAGI. CDR3 protein: CASSYSGDYGYTF. The DNA for the CDR3 is TGTGCCAGCAGTTACTCAGGGGACTATGGCTACACCTTC.

A few counts support this clonotype. This chain connects TRBV2 to TRBJ1-1, with no clear D. Germline loops: CDR1 SNHLY, CDR2 FYNNEI. V was clipped by 2 bases and J by 0 bases, with 10 bases between them. The CDR3 totals 15 residues. CDR3 sequence (DNA): TGTGCCAGCAGTGAATTTGGTTCGTTGAACACTGAAGCTTTCTTT. Its protein is CASSEFGSLNTEAFF.

This clonotype was seen many times. V is TRBV29-1 and J is TRBJ2-7; D perhaps matches TRBD1 (6 bases). The germline V and J ends were trimmed by 6 bases and 1 base, with 13 bases remaining between them. Germline V gene lookup returns CDR1 SQVTM and CDR2 ANQGSEA. This CDR3 has 13 residues. As DNA, the CDR3 is TGCAGCGTCAAGTGGGGGCCATCCTACGAGCAGTACTTC. Amino acids: CSVKWGPSYEQYF.

This clonotype was counted a few times. CDR3 DNA: TGTGCCAGCAGCTTAAACGGGGTTACAGATACGCAGTATTTT. It translates to CASSLNGVTDTQYF. V is TRBV7-3 and J is TRBJ2-3; D perhaps matches TRBD2 (5 bases). The V gene lost 1 base and the J gene lost 3 bases, with 8 bases spanning the gap. CDR1 and CDR2 from the germline V gene are SGHTA and FQGTGA. The CDR3 extends over 14 amino acids.

The rearrangement uses TRBV6-2 or TRBV6-3 and TRBJ1-1; D is perhaps TRBD1 (6 bases). CDR1 is MNHEY, CDR2 SVGEGT, per germline. The V and J ends lost 7 bases and 5 bases respectively, with 29 bases between them. The CDR3 consists of 18 residues. CDR3 protein: CASTAPRASDRWRTEAFF. For the CDR3, the DNA is TGTGCCAGCACCGCCCCGCGCGCCTCGGACAGATGGAGGACTGAAGCTTTCTTT.

The chain carries TRBV6-6 and TRBJ1-1, with no clear D. The CDR3 contains 11 residues. Trimming cost V 5 bases and J 11 bases, with 12 bases left between them. The V gene's germline CDR1 is MNHNY and CDR2 SVGAGI (reference sequence). CDR3 region: CASSPGRGAFF. CDR3 in DNA: TGTGCCAGCAGTCCCGGCCGCGGGGCTTTCTTT.

V and J are TRBV18 and TRBJ2-1; 8 positions agree with TRBD1. In germline, CDR1 is KGHSH, CDR2 LQKENI. CDR3 length: 15 amino acids. V gave up 3 bases and J gave up 8 bases; unmatched junction bases: 9. The CDR3 protein is CASSPRDRLIDEQFF. CDR3 in DNA: TGTGCCAGCTCACCCCGGGACAGGCTAATTGATGAGCAGTTCTTC.

The J gene is TRBJ2-7, the V gene TRBV21-1; the table's D call of TRBD2 was not tested on the DNA. TRBV21-1 is termed a pseudogene. The CDR3 is made up of 16 amino acids. The chain's CDR3 is CASSRRPGTRFGEQYF. Here the CDR3 DNA reads TGTGCCAGCAGCCGTAGACCCGGGACTAGATTTGGCGAGCAGTACTTC.

The chain employs TRBV18 and TRBJ2-7; 7 bases map to TRBD1. V lost 0 bases, J lost 1 base, and 9 bases stayed unmatched. There are 17 residues in the CDR3. From germline, CDR1 is KGHSH and CDR2 LQKENI. The CDR3, as DNA: TGTGCCAGCTCACCACCCCAGGACAGGTCATTATCCTACGAGCAGTACTTC. It codes for CASSPPQDRSLSYEQYF.

The chain couples TRBV5-6 to TRBJ1-5; the match to TRBD1 covers 7 bases. Looked up from germline, CDR1 is SGHDT and CDR2 is YYEEEE. The CDR3 loop spans 15 amino acids. V shed 0 bases, J shed 5 bases, and the junction held 5 bases outside the gene matches. CDR3 in amino acids: CASSLEGGADQPQHF. Written as DNA, the CDR3 is TGTGCCAGCAGCTTGGAAGGGGGCGCGGATCAGCCCCAGCATTTT.

This clonotype was seen only a few times. The chain is built from TRBV7-9 and TRBJ2-1; possible D gene TRBD2, 5 bases. The germline V and J ends were trimmed by 5 bases and 8 bases, with 16 bases remaining between them. The CDR3 covers 14 residues. The germline gives CDR1 SEHNR, CDR2 FQNEAQ (reference sequence). The CDR3 DNA is TGTGCCAGCAGCAAACCGGGATTAGGCGATGAGCAGTTCTTC. It translates to CASSKPGLGDEQFF. Full variable domain (rest looked up from reference TRBV7-9 and TRBJ2-1): DTGVSQNPRHKITKRGQNVTFRCDPISEHNRLYWYRQTLGQGPEFLTYFQNEAQLEKSRLLSDRFSAERPKGSFSTLEIQRTEQGDSAMYLCASSKPGLGDEQFFGPGTRLTVL.

The rearrangement joins TRBV24-1 to TRBJ2-3; the match to TRBD2 covers 7 bases. The germline V gene has CDR1 KGHDR and CDR2 SFDVKD. V shed 6 bases and J 2 bases; nucleotides not matched to a gene: 7. This CDR3 is built from 15 residues. CDR3 in DNA: TGTGCCACCAGTATCGGGAGCGGGACCACAGATACGCAGTATTTT. It yields the protein CATSIGSGTTDTQYF.

This clonotype was seen a few times. The chain carries TRBV5-1 and TRBJ1-2; TRBD1 might be the D (6 bases). Germline CDR1 is SGHRS and CDR2 is YFSETQ. V was shortened by 7 bases and J by 8 bases, with 15 bases between the two germline ends. CDR3 length equals 12 residues. The CDR3 loop is CASHQGLWGYTF. The DNA of the CDR3 is TGCGCCAGCCATCAGGGGTTATGGGGCTACACCTTC.

V is TRBV12-3 or TRBV12-4 and J is TRBJ1-5; D uncertain. This CDR3 region has 14 residues. V was cut by 5 bases and J by 9 bases, with 17 bases left in between. In nucleotides, the CDR3 is TGTGCCAGCAGTGCCGAGGAACTTCTGGGGCCCCAGCATTTT. Translated: CASSAEELLGPQHF.

This clonotype was observed a few times. The chain combines TRBV19 with TRBJ2-7; D gene unclear. This CDR3 has 14 amino acids. Germline assignment: CDR1 LNHDA and CDR2 SQIVND (reference sequence). Trimming pared 4 bases from V and 2 bases from J, leaving 12 bases between. Here the CDR3 reads CASSTRLHPYEQYF. The CDR3 DNA sequence: TGTGCCAGTAGTACCCGCCTGCACCCCTACGAGCAGTACTTC. Drawing the rest from reference TRBV19 and TRBJ2-7, the complete variable domain is DGGITQSPKYLFRKEGQNVTLSCEQNLNHDAMYWYRQDPGQGLRLIYYSQIVNDFQKGDIAEGYSVSREKKESFPLTVTSAQKNPTAFYLCASSTRLHPYEQYFGPGTRLTVT.

This rearrangement joins TRBV5-1 to TRBJ2-7, with a weak D call TRBD2 (6 bases). CDR3 size: 15 residues. Germline CDR1 and CDR2: SGHRS and YFSETQ. With 0 bases removed from V and 7 bases from J, the gap between germline ends came to 17 bases. The CDR3 is CASSLEATPAGEQYF. As DNA, the CDR3 is TGCGCCAGCAGCTTGGAAGCGACACCGGCGGGAGAGCAGTACTTC.